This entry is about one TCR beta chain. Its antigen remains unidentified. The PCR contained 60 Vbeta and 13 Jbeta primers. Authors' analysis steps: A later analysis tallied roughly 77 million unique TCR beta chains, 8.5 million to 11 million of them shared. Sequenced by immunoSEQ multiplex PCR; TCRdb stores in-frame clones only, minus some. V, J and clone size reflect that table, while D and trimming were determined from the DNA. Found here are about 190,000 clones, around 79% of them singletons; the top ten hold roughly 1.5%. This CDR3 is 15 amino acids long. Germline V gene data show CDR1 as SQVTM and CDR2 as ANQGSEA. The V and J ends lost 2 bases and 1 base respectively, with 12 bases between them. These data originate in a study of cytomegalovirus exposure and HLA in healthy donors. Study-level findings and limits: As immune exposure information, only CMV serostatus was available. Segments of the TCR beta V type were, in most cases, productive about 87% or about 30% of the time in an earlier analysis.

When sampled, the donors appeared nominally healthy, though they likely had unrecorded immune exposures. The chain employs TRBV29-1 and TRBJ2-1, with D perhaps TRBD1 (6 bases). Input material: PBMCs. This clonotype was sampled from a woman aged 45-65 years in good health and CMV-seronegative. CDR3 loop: CSVERGISSYNEQFF. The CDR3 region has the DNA TGCAGCGTTGAAAGGGGGATCTCGTCCTACAATGAGCAGTTCTTC.